The present TCR beta chain was sequenced within a study of regulatory T cells in long-lasting Graves disease. The authors built TCR beta libraries using iRepertoire HTBI primers and Arm-PCR of CDR3 regions. TCRdb re-called the multiplex PCR reads with MiXCR, one entry per CDR3 protein. The sample has 300,000 to 350,000 distinct CDR3 sequences, less than 20% seen once. The time point is: persistent/refractory GD, antithyroid drugs over 5 years with positive TRAb. The TCR library was prepared using RNA isolated from PBMCs. Germline loops: CDR1 SGDLS, CDR2 YYNGEE. The CDR3 runs to 13 residues. V was trimmed by 1 base and J by 2 bases, leaving 6 bases between them.

The sequence derives from a female donor with Graves disease. This chain uses TRBV9 with TRBJ1-1; D not resolved. Here the sequenced sample was peripheral blood mononuclear cells (PBMCs), taken when the disease was refractory, from a patient treated with antithyroid drugs. The CDR3 loop reads CASSVSINTEAFF. In nucleotides, the CDR3 is TGTGCCAGCAGCGTATCTATCAACACTGAAGCTTTCTTT. The full variable domain, in which reference TRBV9 and TRBJ1-1 provide the parts outside the CDR3, is DSGVTQTPKHLITATGQRVTLRCSPRSGDLSVYWYQQSLDQGLQFLIQYYNGEERAKGNILERFSAQQFPDLHSELNLSSLELGDSALYFCASSVSINTEAFFGQGTRLTVV.